This TCR beta chain was retrieved from a study of cytomegalovirus exposure and HLA in healthy donors. At the level of the study: An earlier analysis found 110 million or so unique TCR beta sequences from 200 million or so T cells. The study, taken as a whole, reports: Accurate prediction of most subjects' HLA-A and HLA-B alleles from TCR beta sequences was reported. Common viral pathogens (according to a later analysis) appeared linked to several of the most significant clusters. As immune exposure information, only CMV serostatus was available.

Concerning this clone: Its antigen is currently unknown.

The PCR used 60 Vbeta and 13 Jbeta primers. Only in-frame clones appear in the TCRdb table, and some are missing; sequencing was by immunoSEQ multiplex PCR. The data show some 54,000 clones, about three quarters seen once. Germline-derived CDR1 and CDR2 are SQVTM and ANQGSEA. The CDR3 is made up of 12 amino acids. The V gene lost 7 bases and the J gene lost 4 bases, with 11 bases spanning the gap. The chain joins TRBV29-1 to TRBJ2-1; possible D gene TRBD1, 5 bases. The clonotype originates from a man aged 18 to 29 in good health and CMV-seronegative. Sample: PBMCs. The CDR3 here is CSGGSSYNEQFF. DNA of the CDR3: TGCAGCGGGGGCTCGAGTTACAATGAGCAGTTCTTC.